The 24 T cell receptor beta chains below all came from one sample that was sequenced in a study of cytomegalovirus exposure and HLA in healthy donors. The study ran its PCR with 60 Vbeta and 13 Jbeta primers. Profiled with immunoSEQ multiplex PCR; TCRdb holds only in-frame clones, not every one. The table lists tens of thousands of clones, around 80% of them singletons. The sequenced material came from PBMCs. Receptors originate from a woman between 40 and 55 years old in good health and CMV-seropositive.

This clone has only a few counts. The rearrangement links TRBV6-1 to TRBJ1-5; D is possibly TRBD1 (5 bases). Per the germline V gene, CDR1 is MNHNS and CDR2 is SASEGT. The CDR3 is made up of 14 amino acids. Trimming took 7 bases from V and 0 from J, leaving 10 bases between them. The CDR3 DNA reads as TGTGCCAGCAAGGACACTTATAGCAATCAGCCCCAGCATTTT. Translating gives CASKDTYSNQPQHF.

The V gene is TRBV6-1, the J gene TRBJ1-2; D perhaps matches TRBD1 (6 bases). Germline CDR1 is MNHNS and CDR2 is SASEGT. This CDR3 has 15 amino acids. The ends were cut back, 7 bases at V and 5 bases at J, with 20 bases in the middle. CDR3 amino acids: CASKWGTRLGYGYTF. For the CDR3, the DNA is TGTGCCAGCAAATGGGGGACACGCTTAGGGTATGGCTACACCTTC.

The rearrangement links TRBV11-1 to TRBJ2-1; 11 nucleotides line up with TRBD1. CDR1 is SGHAT, CDR2 FQDESV, per germline (reference sequence). This CDR3 comprises 14 residues. V shed 6 bases, J shed 6 bases, and the junction held 4 bases outside the gene matches. CDR3 region: CASRRTGGSNEQFF. The DNA of the CDR3 is TGTGCCAGCAGGCGGACAGGGGGCTCCAATGAGCAGTTCTTC. The variable domain in full, completed from reference TRBV11-1 and TRBJ2-1, reads EAEVAQSPRYKITEKSQAVAFWCDPISGHATLYWYRQILGQGPELLVQFQDESVVDDSQLPKDRFSAERLKGVDSTLKIQPAELGDSAMYLCASRRTGGSNEQFFGPGTRLTVL.

The V call is TRBV13, the J call TRBJ1-1, with D perhaps TRBD1 (6 bases). Deletions cut 1 base from V and 1 base from J, with 7 bases between. The CDR3 is 14 residues long. Germline values: CDR1 PRHDT, CDR2 FYEKMQ (reference sequence). The CDR3 spells CASSLEGGNTEAFF. Written as DNA, the CDR3 is TGTGCCAGCAGCTTAGAAGGGGGGAACACTGAAGCTTTCTTT.

A few counts support this clone. The V call is TRBV4-2, the J call TRBJ1-1, with 9 bases matching TRBD1. The CDR3 has 16 amino acids. CDR1 and CDR2 (germline): LGHNA, YNFKEQ. The ends lost 1 base at V and 3 bases at J; junction bases unmatched: 6. CDR3 nucleotide sequence: TGTGCCAGCAGCCAAGGGACAGGGGATTTGGACACTGAAGCTTTCTTT. The encoded protein is CASSQGTGDLDTEAFF.

The chain uses TRBV5-4 and TRBJ2-7; D call uncertain. The V and J ends lost 4 bases and 2 bases respectively, with 16 bases between them. The CDR3 loop spans 15 amino acids. Germline lookup yields CDR1 SGHNT and CDR2 YYREEE (reference sequence). DNA of the CDR3: TGTGCCAGCAGCGGGTCAGTGGGCCTCACCTACGAGCAGTACTTC. Its protein product is CASSGSVGLTYEQYF.

This chain uses TRBV28 with TRBJ1-5, with D possibly TRBD1 on 5 matching bases. Trimming shortened V by 9 bases and J by 2 bases, and 11 bases separated the two germline ends. CDR3 size: 13 residues. Per the germline V gene, CDR1 is MDHEN and CDR2 is SYDVKM. CDR3: CASAGVGNQPQHF. CDR3 DNA: TGTGCCAGTGCGGGGGTCGGCAATCAGCCCCAGCATTTT.

The rearrangement links TRBV7-2 to TRBJ2-3; a weak D match, TRBD2 (6 bases). The germline CDR1 and CDR2 sequences are SGHTA and FQGNSA. CDR3 length: 18 amino acids. The V and J ends lost 0 bases and 0 bases respectively, with 16 bases between them. The CDR3 region is CASSLAKRAAISTDTQYF. CDR3 nucleotide sequence: TGTGCCAGCAGCTTAGCGAAGCGGGCGGCCATTAGCACAGATACGCAGTATTTT.

The genes are TRBV9 and TRBJ1-4; D unclear. This CDR3 contains 13 residues. Trimming removed 3 bases at V and 10 bases at J, with 13 bases between. Germline CDR1 reads SGDLS; CDR2 reads YYNGEE. CDR3 protein: CASSDIAHSKLFF. CDR3 bases: TGTGCCAGCAGCGATATCGCTCACTCAAAACTGTTTTTT.

This clone was recorded only once. V is TRBV5-6 and J is TRBJ2-1, with 14 bases lining up with TRBD2. The CDR3 is made up of 17 amino acids. CDR1 SGHDT and CDR2 YYEEEE come from the germline V gene. The J segment lost 7 bases and the V segment lost 4 bases, leaving 10 bases of the junction unmatched. The CDR3 loop is CASSPGLAGGGGNEQFF. The CDR3 DNA reads TGTGCCAGCAGCCCCGGACTAGCGGGGGGTGGAGGGAATGAGCAGTTCTTC.

This clone came up once. The chain couples TRBV5-1 to TRBJ2-1, with 10 bases aligning to TRBD2. The CDR3 extends over 13 amino acids. V gave up 4 bases and J gave up 9 bases; unmatched junction bases: 4. CDR1 SGHRS and CDR2 YFSETQ come from the germline V gene. The CDR3 DNA follows: TGCGCCAGCAGCCCGGGACTAGCGAGTGAGCAGTTCTTC. This encodes CASSPGLASEQFF.

The sample holds one count of this clone. V gene TRBV5-1 combines with J gene TRBJ2-2; D perhaps matches TRBD1 (5 bases). Trimming removed 6 bases from V and 1 base from J, with 16 bases in between. The V gene's germline CDR1 is SGHRS and CDR2 YFSETQ. The CDR3 is made up of 16 amino acids. The CDR3 spells CASTDQGAMNTGELFF. CDR3 nucleotides: TGCGCCAGCACCGACCAAGGGGCGATGAACACCGGGGAGCTGTTTTTT.

This chain connects TRBV5-1 to TRBJ1-2; 8 bases map to TRBD1. This CDR3 is 13 amino acids long. The V gene's germline CDR1 is SGHRS and CDR2 YFSETQ. The V gene end was trimmed by 2 bases and the J gene end by 7 bases; junction bases not matched to a gene: 4. In nucleotides, the CDR3 is TGCGCCAGCAGCTTCGAGACAGGGGTTGGCTACACCTTC. Translation: CASSFETGVGYTF.

The chain has TRBV25-1 and TRBJ2-1; tentative D call: TRBD1 (5 bases). The CDR3 runs 15 residues. V was shortened by 5 bases and J by 5 bases, with 16 bases between the two germline ends. Germline V lookup: CDR1 MGHDK, CDR2 SYGVNS. For the CDR3, the DNA is TGTGCCAGCAGTCCACGGACACTACACGACAATGAGCAGTTCTTC. This codes for CASSPRTLHDNEQFF.

On this clone itself: Its ends do not fully match the called genes, so a read error is possible. The J gene is TRBJ1-2, the V gene TRBV5-5; D unresolved. The CDR3 consists of 15 residues. Germline V lookup: CDR1 SGHKS, CDR2 YYEKEE (reference sequence). CDR3 DNA sequence: TGTGCCAGCAGCGCTTCGGGAGGAGGGAACTATGGCCACACCTTC. Protein product: CASSASGGGNYGHTF.

The V and J genes are TRBV5-6 and TRBJ1-4, with 7 positions matching TRBD1. The length of the CDR3 is 14 residues. J gave up 8 bases and V 4 bases, and 8 bases lay outside the gene matches. Germline V lookup: CDR1 SGHDT, CDR2 YYEEEE. The chain's CDR3 is CASSPTGILEKLFF. Written as DNA, the CDR3 is TGTGCCAGCAGCCCGACAGGGATTTTGGAAAAACTGTTTTTT.

Notes on this clone: A far larger clone lies a single base away; this is likely a read error. The chain has TRBV7-6 and TRBJ2-7; D gene ambiguous. The CDR3 loop spans 15 amino acids. Germline lookup yields CDR1 SGHVS and CDR2 FNYEAQ. The V end was cut by 1 base, the J end by 2 bases, with 12 bases between. This CDR3 is CASSLEECSTYEQYF. In nucleotides, the CDR3 is TGTGCCAGCAGCTTAGAGGAGTGCTCTACCTACGAGCAGTACTTC.

The chain is built from TRBV5-1 and TRBJ2-2, with 11 bases fitting TRBD1. The CDR3 has 16 amino acids. V was pared by 4 bases and J by 4 bases, with 6 bases of the junction left unmatched. Germline lookup yields CDR1 SGHRS and CDR2 YFSETQ. CDR3 protein: CASSAGQGAGTGELFF. The CDR3, as DNA: TGCGCCAGCAGCGCCGGACAGGGGGCGGGCACCGGGGAGCTGTTTTTT.

This sequence joins TRBV5-1 and TRBJ2-2; TRBD1 might be the D (5 bases). Trimming took off 5 bases at V and 1 base at J, with 12 bases between the two ends. The germline V gene encodes CDR1 SGHRS and CDR2 YFSETQ. CDR3 length equals 15 residues. This CDR3 is CASSFAQGNTGELFF. DNA of the CDR3: TGCGCCAGCAGTTTTGCCCAGGGGAACACCGGGGAGCTGTTTTTT.

This clone showed up just once. The V and J genes are TRBV9 and TRBJ1-6; D may be TRBD1 (6 bases). V was pared by 5 bases and J by 6 bases, with 9 bases between. Germline values: CDR1 SGDLS, CDR2 YYNGEE. The CDR3 length is 13 residues. This CDR3 is CASRRDTNSPLHF. In nucleotides, the CDR3 is TGTGCCAGCAGGAGGGACACTAATTCACCCCTCCACTTT.

The chain joins TRBV12-5 to TRBJ2-2; 9 nucleotides align to TRBD2. V dropped 2 bases and J dropped 3; count of bases not matched to a gene: 13. The CDR3 covers 19 residues. Germline V gene sequence: CDR1 LGHNT, CDR2 FRNRAP. The CDR3: CASGLSRSAGGPDTGELFF. The CDR3 bases are TGTGCTAGTGGTTTGTCCCGCTCTGCGGGGGGGCCGGACACCGGGGAGCTGTTTTTT.

This clone was seen a handful of times. V usage is TRBV27 and J usage is TRBJ2-7; D unresolved. V was pared by 3 bases and J by 0 bases, with 6 bases between. In germline, CDR1 is MNHEY, CDR2 SMNVEV (reference sequence). The CDR3 extends over 13 amino acids. The CDR3 protein is CASSFSSSYEQYF. The CDR3 bases are TGTGCCAGCAGTTTCTCGAGCTCCTACGAGCAGTACTTC.

This chain connects TRBV30 to TRBJ2-2; TRBD1 matches at 7 bases. The CDR3 totals 15 residues. V gave up 2 bases and J gave up 4 bases; unmatched junction bases: 7. Germline loops: CDR1 GTSNPN, CDR2 SVGIG (reference sequence). This CDR3 reads CAWSKGGAGTGELFF. The CDR3 nucleotides are TGTGCCTGGAGTAAAGGGGGCGCGGGCACCGGGGAGCTGTTTTTT.

V usage is TRBV30 and J usage is TRBJ1-1, with a weak D call TRBD1 (6 bases). The CDR3 totals 12 residues. Germline values: CDR1 GTSNPN, CDR2 SVGIG (reference sequence). V was trimmed by 6 bases and J by 3 bases, leaving 11 bases between them. CDR3 sequence (DNA): TGTGCCTGCCAGGGGAAGGACACTGAAGCTTTCTTT. Its translation is CACQGKDTEAFF.